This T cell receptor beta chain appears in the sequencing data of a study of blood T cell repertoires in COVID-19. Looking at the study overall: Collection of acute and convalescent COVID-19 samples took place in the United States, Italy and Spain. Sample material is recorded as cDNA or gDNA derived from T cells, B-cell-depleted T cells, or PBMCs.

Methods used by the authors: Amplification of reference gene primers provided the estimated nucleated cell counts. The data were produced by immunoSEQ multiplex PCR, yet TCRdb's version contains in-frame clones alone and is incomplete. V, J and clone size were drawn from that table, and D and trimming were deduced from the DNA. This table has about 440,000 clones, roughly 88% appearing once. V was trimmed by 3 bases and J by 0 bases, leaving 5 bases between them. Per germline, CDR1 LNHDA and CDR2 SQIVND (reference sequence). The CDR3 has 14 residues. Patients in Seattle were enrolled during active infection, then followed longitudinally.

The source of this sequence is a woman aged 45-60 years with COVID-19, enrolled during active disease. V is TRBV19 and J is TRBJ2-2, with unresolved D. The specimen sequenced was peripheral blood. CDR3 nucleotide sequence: TGTGCCAGTAGTATGTACACGAACACCGGGGAGCTGTTTTTT. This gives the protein CASSMYTNTGELFF.